This TCR beta chain is drawn from a study of cytomegalovirus exposure and HLA in healthy donors (TCRdb year 2017). Study-wide context: An earlier analysis of several hundred of the donors reported roughly 270 Gb of sequence data and 117 million unique TCR beta sequences from about 200 million T cells. About 300 gigabases of sequencing data and roughly 81 million unique TCR sequences made up an early release that covered about 640 HLA-typed donors. Of the approximately 400 genotyped donors, approximately 83% fell in the genetic ancestry cluster associated with self-reported Caucasian donors. The study was designed to test whether signatures of past pathogen exposure could be identified by cataloging public T cell receptors. Using immunosequencing, the study profiled T cell repertoires from 666 subjects and related those repertoires to cytomegalovirus serostatus. In addition to the first cohort of 666 subjects, a separate validation cohort of 120 different subjects was used. High-throughput TCR immunosequencing, statistical association of individual TCRs with disease status, and machine learning were combined to predict cytomegalovirus infection status. To study patterns of TCR occurrence, a later analysis re-analyzed previously published TCR beta repertoires from around 700 donors and added high-resolution HLA genotyping. The later analysis used no new phenotypic data to find candidate immune exposures, relying instead on TCR beta sequences and their occurrence across donors. An earlier analysis of a few hundred of the donors applied high-throughput TCR beta sequencing to assess whether each TCR beta V gene segment acted as functional or pseudogenic. Donor age, sex, ethnicity and CMV serostatus were collected together with the repertoire data. A later genetic analysis used genome-wide SNP genotypes for about 55% of the 666 donors, treating that subset as a discovery cohort. All discovery cohort repertoires had been generated on a single sequencing platform. Class I and class II HLA loci were covered by the typing at four-digit resolution. The number of donors typed differed by locus, with about 629-630 for A, B, C, DRB1 and DQB1, around 500 for DQA1, 600 to 610 for DPA1, and 472 for DPB1. Roughly five DR-DQ haplotypes were handled as single units for association and clustering because linkage in the cohort was strong. Among several hundred genotyped donors of the cohort, an average of about 240,000 unique TCR beta nucleotide sequences was sequenced per donor, of which roughly 18% were non-productive.

The cohort comprised 710 or so healthy bone marrow donors. All cohort members were sampled while nominally healthy, although unrecorded immune exposures were likely present. The donor was CMV seronegative and was included in the group of several hundred seronegative cohort members. A peripheral blood sample was provided by each donor, and peripheral blood mononuclear cells were used for TCR beta sequencing. The Qiagen DNeasy Blood Extraction Kit was used to extract genomic DNA from the blood cell samples. The library was built by means of the immunoSEQ multiplex PCR assay. A mixture of 60 forward primers for TCR Vbeta segments and 13 reverse primers for TCR Jbeta segments was used in the multiplex PCR. Amplification of the CDR3 region of rearranged TCR beta genes was performed with a multiplex PCR assay on genomic DNA. The amplified TCR beta libraries were sequenced on the Illumina HiSeq System as 87-base-pair reads. Per the authors' processing: In a later analysis, approximately 74 million unique TCR beta chains were counted across the 650 to 750 repertoires, and roughly 10 million of these chains were shared by at least two donors. To remove PCR and sequencing errors, raw reads were error-corrected and collapsed into unique sequences using a nearest-neighbor algorithm that merged closely related sequences. CDR3 sequences were aligned to IMGT reference sequences to assign V, D and J gene segments. For a sequence to be retained, a match of at least six nucleotides to both a V gene segment and a J gene segment was required. Rearrangements were classified as productive when the CDR3 lacked stop codons and remained in frame with V and J, and all other rearrangements were classified as non-productive. Following IMGT convention, CDR3 was defined as the stretch from the second conserved V-encoded cysteine up to the conserved J-encoded phenylalanine. The earlier analysis of 500 to 650 of the donors excluded any sequence lacking an unambiguous match to a single V gene segment. In an earlier analysis of 587 of the donors, V segments were called functional above 56.7% productive rearrangements and were called segregating when the between-donor standard deviation exceeded 5%. A statistical classification framework was built for diagnosing cytomegalovirus status from the catalog of TCR beta chain sequences. A later analysis assigned V and J genes by comparing TCR nucleotide sequences with IMGT/GENE-DB human TR gene sequences. A later analysis assigned CDR3 sequences and most-parsimonious VDJ recombination scenarios with the TCRdist pipeline. In a later analysis, every TCR beta chain was defined by the combination of its CDR3 amino acid sequence and its V-gene family, and reads without a unique V-gene family were dropped. As a way to deal with suspected cross-contamination and a sequencing artifact, a later analysis dropped 450 to 600 nucleotide sequences that were highly shared and had low generation probability. A later analysis calculated a clonal expansion index for each public chain from normalized within-repertoire ranks of inferred template counts. A later analysis computed generation probabilities with a VDJ recombination model fitted to out-of-frame rearrangements, and checked the results against IGoR. Hypergeometric tests were used in a later analysis to score TCR-TCR, TCR-HLA and TCR-CMV co-occurrence, with a repertoire-size bias correction applied to the TCR pairs. To estimate false discovery rates, a later analysis permuted the HLA or CMV assignments 20 times. A later analysis grouped co-occurring TCRs with DBSCAN, adding TCRdist sequence similarity when clustering within HLA-allele-positive subsets. Co-occurrence clustering excluded repertoires with fewer than 30,000 or more than 120,000 public chains, plus five with anomalous nucleotide sharing. This immuneACCESS table, as held by TCRdb, lists in-frame sequences with V and J called but not all clones. Of the missing ones, under half trace to an unresolved V gene in checked studies; the others have no known cause. The DNA was the basis for D and trimming; V, J and clone size are from that table. This sample gives roughly 100,000 clones in total; 75% to 85% of them show up just once. The biggest ten clones account for 5% to 6.5% of the sample.

Details on this clone: The clone's antigen remains unknown. Per-nucleotide qualities are absent, and no much larger clonotype sits a single base away.

The CDR3 runs 15 residues from the cysteine to the phenylalanine. The CDR3 DNA has 45 bases and is translated from base 1. V is cut back by 0 bases and J by 7 bases, with 10 bases in the junction unmatched. CDR1 SGDLS and CDR2 YYNGEE are derived from the germline V gene. On the study overall, not on this receptor specifically: When HLA alleles, especially DR and DQ, strongly co-occurred, TCR associations were difficult to assign to individual alleles. A later analysis associated about 17,000 TCR beta sequences with specific HLA alleles at a false discovery rate of 0.05. Compared with equally common non-associated chains, HLA-associated TCR beta chains in a later analysis were more clonally expanded and had lower generation probabilities. A few of the identified cytomegalovirus-associated TCR beta chains were confirmed in vitro to be specific for cytomegalovirus antigens. According to a later genetic analysis, donors in an Asian-associated ancestry cluster had fewer N-insertions in productive TCRs than the approximately 710-donor mean. An earlier analysis of approximately 570 of the donors showed that most TCR beta V segments appeared in productive rearrangements either about 87% or about 30% of the time, which broadly matched IMGT annotations. The presence/absence analyses assumed that sequencing depth was roughly uniform across donors, and that assumption may not be true. In a later analysis, most CMV-associated TCR beta chains were found to appear HLA-restricted, with HLA associations seemingly driven largely by CMV exposure. Linkage disequilibrium might explain the correlated functional status among segregating V segments, but an unknown experimental factor could not be excluded. A further reported finding was that TCR beta sequences accurately predicted the HLA-A and HLA-B alleles for most subjects in the first cohort. In a later analysis, TCR association rates were found to vary across HLA loci, with the most associated TCRs seen for DRB1 alleles and the fewest for HLA-C alleles. The classifier was reported to diagnose cytomegalovirus status with high specificity and sensitivity in both the original cohort and the validation cohort. Some IMGT-functional V segments, including TRBV6-2 and TRBV6-3, could not be told apart with the 87-base-pair reads, so those segments were excluded. A group of highly shared sequence variants was considered likely to be a technical artifact of the sequencing pipeline. For the cohort, immune exposure information was limited to CMV serostatus. Because counts were too low, seventeen rarely observed V segments, including chromosome 9 orphons, were left out of the earlier analysis of some 640 of the donors. An association between a missense DCLRE1C variant and V-gene and J-gene trimming of TCR beta chains was found in a later genetic analysis and replicated in an independent cohort. Most TCR sequences were observed very rarely across donors, whereas some public TCRs were present in many individuals. Because HLA typing was unavailable for some donors at each locus, only the typed subset was used in association tests. The authors suggested that the approach could potentially be extended to other disease states and immunological phenotypes. Several of the top co-occurrence clusters appeared to be linked to parvovirus B19, influenza, CMV and Epstein-Barr virus, according to a later analysis. A total of about 150 TCR beta chains were listed by the study as associated with cytomegalovirus. In this cohort, only TCR beta chains were sequenced, and detectable features were limited by the absence of alpha or paired-chain data.

The clonotype comes from a young man in good health and CMV-seronegative. The sequenced sample was PBMCs. This receptor chain uses TRBV9 and TRBJ2-7; 7 of the junction bases match TRBD2. The CDR3: CASSVGGGGPGEQYF. In nucleotide form, the sequence is TGTGCCAGCAGCGTAGGGGGGGGAGGGCCTGGAGAGCAGTACTTC.